This TCR beta chain was recorded in a study of OX40 agonist ivuxolimab in advanced cancers. Study details: Every 2 weeks, patients got intravenous ivuxolimab at one of six dose levels (0.01-10 mg/kg). Allowance was made for prior anti-PD-1, anti-PD-L1 or anti-CTLA-4 therapy, and around 41% had some.

The protocol was immunoSEQ multiplex PCR, while the TCRdb copy is restricted to in-frame clones and leaves out a portion. This table holds 65,000 to 85,000 clones, 92% found once. CDR1 SGDLS and CDR2 YYNGEE come from the germline V gene. CDR3 size: 16 residues. V dropped 4 bases and J dropped 1; count of bases not matched to a gene: 9. The sequences come from CD4+ or CD8+ T cells sorted from blood, collected in a trial of the OX40 agonist ivuxolimab. The chain links TRBV9 to TRBJ2-7; 9 bases line up with TRBD1. The source of this sequence is an adult with an advanced solid tumor such as melanoma, head and neck, liver or kidney cancer. CDR3 residues: CASSKQGAVSSYEQYF. The CDR3 DNA reads TGTGCCAGCAGCAAACAGGGGGCGGTATCTTCCTACGAGCAGTACTTC.